In its sample, the clone carrying this T cell receptor (beta chain) was seen many times. CDR3 length: 14 residues. The V and J ends lost 2 bases and 2 bases respectively, with 10 bases between them. Germline V CDR1 and CDR2: LGHDT, YNNKEL (reference sequence). Time point denoted: patch test 3, about 24 weeks after DPC sensitization. As to treatment: therapeutic diphenylcyclopropenone sensitization with weekly scalp DPC. This sample was included in a study of human T cells and chemical hapten exposure. Under the authors' procedure: Counts of TCRs in each sample centred on a median of approximately 100,000 and extended from approximately 21,000 to 630,000. From the RACE reads, TCRdb called clonotypes with MiXCR, one entry per CDR3 protein. The V and J calls shown here were made by TCRdb, not taken from the authors' results. The sample holds over 70,000 distinct CDR3 sequences, 9.5% to 13% seen once.

This rearrangement joins TRBV3-1 to TRBJ2-7; D unclear. The clonotype comes from a woman in her twenties or thirties with alopecia areata. Some clones in this sample may be carry-over from other donors' samples. This sample comprised whole blood, obtained in connection with sensitization to the hapten diphenylcyclopropenone (DPC). CDR3 nucleotide sequence: TGTGCCAGCAGCCAATGGGAAAGGGCCTACGAGCAGTACTTC. This sequence encodes CASSQWERAYEQYF.